The present entry profiles one TCR beta chain with its context. Its target is not known. This record comes from a study of Ad26.COV2.S vaccination and SARS-CoV-2 variants. Study information: Sample donor was a member of the COV1001 Ad26.COV2.S trial arm.

Study-wide results and limits: Vaccine and placebo recipients had comparable breadth of non-spike TCRs.

Produced via immunoSEQ multiplex PCR; TCRdb's table is partial and in-frame only. The data contain about 350,000 clones, about 88% of them seen just once; the ten biggest clones take up about 6.4%. The treatment was: some 19 received Ad26.COV2.S at low or high dose, single or two shots; about 5 received placebo; per-sample allocation not given. The samples were gathered on day 63 after the first injection of vaccine or placebo. This CDR3 is built from 15 residues. V shed 0 bases, J shed 5 bases, and the junction held 0 bases outside the gene matches. From germline, CDR1 is SGHTA and CDR2 FQGTGA. This clonotype was obtained from a person between 18 and 60 years old who received the Ad26.COV2.S COVID-19 vaccine or a placebo. Material: peripheral blood, obtained in a trial of Ad26.COV2.S vaccine versus placebo. The J gene is TRBJ2-2, the V gene TRBV7-3; 10 bases are shared with TRBD2. CDR3 loop: CASSLTGLATGELFF. The CDR3 bases are TGTGCCAGCAGCTTAACGGGACTAGCGACCGGGGAGCTGTTTTTT. Full variable domain (rest looked up from reference TRBV7-3 and TRBJ2-2): GAGVSQTPSNKVTEKGKYVELRCDPISGHTALYWYRQSLGQGPEFLIYFQGTGAADDSGLPNDRFFAVRPEGSVSTLKIQRTERGDSAVYLCASSLTGLATGELFFGEGSRLTVL.